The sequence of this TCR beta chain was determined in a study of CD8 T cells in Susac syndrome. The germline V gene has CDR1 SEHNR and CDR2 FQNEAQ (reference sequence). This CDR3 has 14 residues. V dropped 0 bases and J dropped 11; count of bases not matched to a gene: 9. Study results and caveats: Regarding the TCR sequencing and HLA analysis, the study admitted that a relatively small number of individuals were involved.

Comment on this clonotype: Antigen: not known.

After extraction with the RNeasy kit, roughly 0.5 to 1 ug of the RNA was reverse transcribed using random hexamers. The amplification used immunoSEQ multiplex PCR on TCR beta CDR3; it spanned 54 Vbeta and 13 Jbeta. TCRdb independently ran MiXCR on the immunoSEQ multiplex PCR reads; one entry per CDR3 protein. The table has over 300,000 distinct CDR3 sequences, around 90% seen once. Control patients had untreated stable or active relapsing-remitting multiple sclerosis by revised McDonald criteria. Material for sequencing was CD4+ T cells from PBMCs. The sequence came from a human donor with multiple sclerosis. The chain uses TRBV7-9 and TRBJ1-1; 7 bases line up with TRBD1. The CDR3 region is CASSLAGQDAGAFF. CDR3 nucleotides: TGTGCCAGCAGCTTAGCCGGACAGGACGCTGGGGCTTTCTTT.